The 10 T cell receptor beta chains below come from one sample, sequenced in a study of response to subunit inactivated influenza vaccine (dated by TCRdb to 2016 to 2018). Libraries were constructed by RT-PCR. The sample was run on an Illumina HiSeq 2500. Using fastp trimming at Q25 and MiXCR clonotype assembly, TCRdb reanalyzed the public sequencing data and kept in-frame beta chains. Rows are combined by CDR3 protein, so each entry shows the most common genes and DNA. This sample has around 790,000 distinct CDR3 sequences in its table, and 21% of those were observed once. The top ten clones comprise 10% of the sample. The starting material was PBMCs from blood, obtained more than 4 days after vaccination. Receptors were obtained from a man aged 50 or older who received an inactivated influenza vaccine. Donor details come from another sample of the same person, matched by shared clones.

This clonotype occurred a few times. The chain links TRBV4-2 to TRBJ1-1; D may be TRBD1 (5 bases). The germline gives CDR1 LGHNA, CDR2 YNFKEQ. The CDR3 totals 15 residues. V lost 1 base and J lost 4, with 13 bases in between. The CDR3 DNA reads as TGTGCCAGCAGCCAAGTCTGGGGGGATGGCACTGAAGCTTTCTTT. As protein: CASSQVWGDGTEAFF.

This clonotype was seen a few times. V and J are TRBV7-8 and TRBJ2-5; D is ambiguous. Trimming removed 5 bases at V and 3 bases at J, with 16 bases between. Germline values: CDR1 SGHVS, CDR2 FQNEAQ. This CDR3 spans 15 amino acids. Written as DNA, the CDR3 is TGTGCCAGCAGCCCTCTTGGTTCTAGGAAAGAGACCCAGTACTTC. It yields the protein CASSPLGSRKETQYF.

V is TRBV6-6 and J is TRBJ1-1, with D hard to call. Germline V lookup: CDR1 MNHNY, CDR2 SVGAGI (reference sequence). The V end lost 11 bases, the J end lost 4 bases, and 14 bases lay between the germline ends. The CDR3 spans 12 residues. CDR3 sequence (DNA): TGTGCCGCTCGAAGGCGTGTCACTGAAGCTTTCTTT. Translation gives CAARRRVTEAFF.

A few counts support this clonotype. The rearrangement links TRBV4-1 to TRBJ2-7; TRBD2 agrees at 11 bases. The CDR3 runs 16 residues. V lost 4 bases to trimming and J lost 2 bases; unmatched junction nucleotides: 7. Germline V gene sequence: CDR1 MGHRA, CDR2 YSYEKL. Here the CDR3 reads CASSPRGTSGTYEQYF. CDR3 sequence (DNA): TGCGCCAGCAGCCCCAGGGGGACTAGCGGTACCTACGAGCAGTACTTC.

In this sample, this clonotype turned up many times. The V call is TRBV12-3 or TRBV12-4, the J call TRBJ2-1, with TRBD2 identical over 8 bases. This CDR3 region has 19 residues. The CDR3 here is CTISFGPVGGRIPYNEQFF. CDR3 DNA: TGTACCATCAGTTTCGGGCCTGTCGGCGGGAGGATACCCTACAATGAGCAGTTCTTC.

This clonotype was detected a few times. The V and J genes are TRBV11-2 and TRBJ2-5; D perhaps matches TRBD2 (6 bases). CDR3 size: 15 residues. Per the germline V gene, CDR1 is SGHAT and CDR2 is FQNNGV. V lost 4 bases and J 2 bases, leaving 14 bases between the germline ends. Written as DNA, the CDR3 is TGTGCCAGCAGCTCATTCGGGGGTCGTCAAGAGACCCAGTACTTC. This translates into CASSSFGGRQETQYF.

The sample holds a few counts of this clonotype. This chain joins TRBV24-1 and TRBJ2-1; 7 positions match TRBD1. This CDR3 has 17 amino acids. Germline V lookup: CDR1 KGHDR, CDR2 SFDVKD. Losses at the gene ends were 7 bases for V and 0 bases for J; bases not matched to a gene: 11. CDR3 loop: CATSAAGTASSYNEQFF. The CDR3 DNA is TGTGCCACCAGCGCAGCCGGGACAGCAAGCTCCTACAATGAGCAGTTCTTC.

This clonotype was seen only a few times. The rearrangement links TRBV7-9 to TRBJ1-2, with TRBD1 as a possible D gene (6 bases). The CDR3 contains 15 residues. Germline V gene sequence: CDR1 SEHNR, CDR2 FQNEAQ (reference sequence). Trimming removed 5 bases from V and 1 base from J, with 14 bases in between. This chain's CDR3 is CASSGGQLFNYGYTF. CDR3 DNA sequence: TGTGCCAGCAGCGGCGGACAGCTGTTTAACTATGGCTACACCTTC.

This clonotype was seen a handful of times. The chain has TRBV4-3 and TRBJ1-3; 10 bases fit TRBD1. Trimming took 0 bases from V and 3 from J; bases not matched to a gene: 2. Germline CDR1 is LGHNA and CDR2 is YSLEER. This CDR3 spans 16 amino acids. The CDR3 DNA reads as TGCGCCAGCAGCCAAGACGGACAGGGGGTTGGAAACACCATATATTTT. Translated: CASSQDGQGVGNTIYF.

This rearrangement joins TRBV4-1 to TRBJ1-6, with D tentatively TRBD1 (5 bases). V was clipped by 0 bases and J by 9 bases, with 12 bases between them. From germline, CDR1 is MGHRA and CDR2 YSYEKL. The CDR3 is made up of 15 amino acids. This chain's CDR3 is CASSQDTRGISPLHF. DNA of the CDR3: TGCGCCAGCAGCCAAGATACAAGGGGTATTTCACCCCTCCACTTT.